This T cell receptor beta chain was captured by sequencing in a study of molecular identifiers for immune sequencing clone quantification. Previously described methods with listed TCR primers produced the bulk TCR libraries. One entry per CDR3 protein, called by TCRdb with MiXCR from the PCR reads. Seen here are 40,000 to 65,000 distinct CDR3 sequences, roughly a third observed once, and the top ten hold 3.5% to 4%. CDR3 length: 15 residues. V was clipped by 3 bases and J by 7 bases, with 18 bases between them. Per the germline V gene, CDR1 is SEHNR and CDR2 is FQNEAQ (reference sequence). This clonotype showed up many times.

The chain uses TRBV7-9 and TRBJ1-2; D gene unclear. The receptor was isolated from a human donor in good health. Some libraries in this study had Jurkat cell RNA spiked in. Sequenced: naive CD8+ T cells from blood, with Jurkat cell RNA spiked in. Subset denoted: FACS-sorted CD8+CD4-CCR7+CD45RA+ naive T cells. The CDR3 here is CASSFPAGDVSGYTF. The CDR3 DNA reads TGTGCCAGCAGCTTCCCCGCTGGGGATGTGTCTGGCTACACCTTC.